This T cell receptor (beta chain) stems from a study of shared clonotypes between healthy human individuals (dated by TCRdb to the early 2020s). Looking at the study overall: A couple of women and a few men aged 18 to 49 years were included in the cohort. Per donor, three plates each were used for CD4 naive and CD4 memory, two for CD8 naive, and one for CD8 memory. To estimate repertoire size and how much clonotype sharing occurs between individuals, the study deeply sequenced the blood TCR repertoires of roughly 5 healthy adults. To increase sequencing depth and limit assay-specific biases, TCR repertoire library preparation and sequencing were carried out by different laboratories using diverse techniques. Between about 0.9 and 10 billion PBMCs per donor were obtained by leukapheresis. Here is what the overall study found, with its caveats: Naive subsets generally had larger estimated clonotype richness than memory subsets did. Sampling was limited to blood, and TCR repertoires in tissue likely differ from TCR repertoires in blood. Compared with non-shared clonotypes, the clonotypes found in all four sorted-subset donors had higher generation probabilities. Sharing across four donors was observed for around 5% of naive CD4, 3.5% of naive CD8, 2.3% of memory CD4, and over 0.3% of memory CD8 clonotypes. Rarefaction of sorted-subset datasets indicated incomplete sequencing despite the large sequencing depth. Based on pairwise subsampling, the degree of clonotype sharing among donors was expected to be affected by sequencing depth. Because the study included only a small number of donors, the genetic and exposure-history diversity represented was limited.

Using the deep immunoSEQ assay, multiplex PCR amplified TCR CDR3 regions from genomic DNA. For each cell subset, the extracted genomic DNA was distributed evenly across all wells of several immunoSEQ 96-well plates, and each plate served as one replicate. For sorted subsets, about 200 ng genomic DNA, equal to 30,000 or so T cell genomes, was loaded into each replicate PCR. Purified libraries were quantified with a Qubit 3.0 fluorometer, sized on a Bioanalyzer 2100, and re-quantified with the KAPA Library Quantification kit. Every immunoSEQ 96-well plate was sequenced on a dedicated single-read 150-cycle Illumina NextSeq 550 flow cell. Per the authors' processing: Because only junctional sequences without quality scores were contained in the immunoSEQ output, filtering matching that applied to full-length reads could not be performed. To assign V/J genes and CDR3, sequences were annotated using PyIR, a Python wrapper for IgBLAST v1.9, with IMGT germline references. Reads were removed for weak V/J assignments (E-value above 1e-6), missing CDR3, stop codons, out-of-frame junctions, or ambiguous translated residues. V3J clonotypes were defined as sequences sharing an identical inferred V gene, J gene, and CDR3 amino acid sequence. Percentage overlap between repertoires was calculated by dividing the number of shared unique clonotypes by the size of the smaller repertoire. RTK rarefaction, the Chao1 estimator, and Recon v2.1 estimates of unobserved clonotypes were used to assess repertoire richness. For all TCRbeta clonotypes obtained by the gDNA method from a few donors, generation probabilities were computed with OLGA. What TCRdb holds here is the immuneACCESS table cut down to in-frame rearrangements. Part of the clones is not present; checked against another copy, under half of the missing clones reflect an unresolved V gene, and the others are unexplained. V and J calls and clone size are copied from that table; D and trimming were computed from the DNA. The sample profile shows some 2,500,000 clones; roughly 92% of them were found once. The ten biggest clones cover 0.37% of the sample.

CDR1 and CDR2 were assigned from the germline V gene as MGHRA and YSYEKL. V is clipped by 0 bases and J by 6 bases, and the sequence between their germline boundaries is 32 bases long. Spanning cysteine to phenylalanine, the CDR3 consists of 21 amino acids. Solely the CDR3 DNA is kept, with 63 bases framed from the first base. Donors were healthy HIV-negative adults with no recently reported acute infections or vaccinations. Every donor was a Caucasian adult living in Nashville, Tennessee, USA. Magnetic negative selection was used to enrich CD4+ T cells, after which naive cells were positively selected on CD45RA and the negative fraction became the memory subset. Blood was obtained by leukapheresis, after which PBMCs were separated by Ficoll-Histopaque density gradient centrifugation and cryopreserved in liquid nitrogen vapor phase. Analytical flow cytometry was used to check the purity and quantity of each magnetically sorted T cell population. Each sorted fraction had its genomic DNA isolated and then quantified by UV absorbance on a Nanodrop 2000c.

As regards this clone: The specificity of this receptor is unknown. Base quality data are lacking; no much larger clone is found one base away.

The source is a man aged 18 to 29 in good health. Some clones in this sample may be carry-over from other donors' samples. Sequencing was performed on naive CD4+ T cells from PBMCs. The cell subset or site tag for this specimen amounts to: CD45RA+ positively selected. The chain joins TRBV4-1 to TRBJ1-2; a weak D assignment points to TRBD1 (6 bases agree). The CDR3 protein sequence reads: CASSQDRNRVEVGWGRDGYTF. The DNA sequence reads TGCGCCAGCAGCCAAGATAGAAACAGGGTCGAAGTGGGATGGGGTCGGGATGGCTACACCTTC.